The sequence of this T cell receptor beta chain was determined in a study of T-cell reconstitution after alpha-beta-depleted transplantation in children. Preparation of the TCRbeta library used unique molecular identifiers. Each CDR3 protein gets one entry after TCRdb re-called the PCR reads with MiXCR. The sample holds around 370,000 distinct CDR3 sequences, about a sixth seen once. This clonotype was seen more than once but under ten times. The antigen is undetermined. Study-level findings and limits: Recipient T cells and thymic progenitors that survived gave rise to the high TCRbeta diversity observed at day 60 in some patients. About two months after transplant, alpha-beta T cells reportedly came from several hundred expanded graft clones.

The germline V and J ends were trimmed by 4 bases and 4 bases, with 13 bases remaining between them. Germline V lookup: CDR1 SQVTM, CDR2 ANQGSEA. The CDR3 is 13 residues long. Source: PBMCs, mostly from graft donor cells, taken 360 days after TCRalphabeta/CD19-depleted stem cell transplant. The chain has TRBV29-1 and TRBJ2-5, with a possible D match to TRBD2 (6 bases). The TCR originated in a male patient aged 2 to 9 who had a stem cell transplant for acute lymphoblastic leukemia, so the T cells may come from the graft donor. The CDR3 DNA sequence: TGCAGCGTTGGAGGTCTCGGGGGAGAGACCCAGTACTTC. Translated: CSVGGLGGETQYF.